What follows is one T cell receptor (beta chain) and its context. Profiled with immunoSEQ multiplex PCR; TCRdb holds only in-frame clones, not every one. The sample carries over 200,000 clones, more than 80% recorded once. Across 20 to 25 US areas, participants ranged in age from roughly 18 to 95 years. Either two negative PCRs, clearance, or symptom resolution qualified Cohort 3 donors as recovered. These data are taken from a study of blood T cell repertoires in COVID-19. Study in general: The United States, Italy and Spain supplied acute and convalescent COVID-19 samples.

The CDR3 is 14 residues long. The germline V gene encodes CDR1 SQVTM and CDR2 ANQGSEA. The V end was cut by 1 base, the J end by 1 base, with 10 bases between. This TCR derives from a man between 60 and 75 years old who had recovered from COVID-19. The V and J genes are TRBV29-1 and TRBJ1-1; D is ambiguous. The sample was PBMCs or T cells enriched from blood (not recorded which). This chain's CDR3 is CSVEVRRANTEAFF. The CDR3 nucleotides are TGCAGCGTTGAAGTTCGGCGGGCGAACACTGAAGCTTTCTTT.